Presented here are 5 T cell receptor beta chains from one specimen sequenced in a study of shared clonotypes between healthy human individuals (dated by TCRdb to the early 2020s). Receptors were amplified or captured by the immunoSEQ multiplex PCR assay. What TCRdb holds here is the immuneACCESS table cut down to in-frame rearrangements. Part of the clones is not present; checked against another copy, under half of the missing clones reflect an unresolved V gene, and the others are unexplained. The sample table lists around 2.1 million clones, around 95% of them with a count of one. The top ten hold over 0.1% of the sample. Sequencing was carried out using naive CD4+ T cells sorted from blood. Read against the paper, the sample's cell subset or site label means: CD45RA+ positively selected. The receptor source for this set is a man aged 18 to 29 in good health.

This rearrangement joins TRBV5-1 to TRBJ1-2, with D unclear. This CDR3 comprises 12 residues. Germline V gene sequence: CDR1 SGHRS, CDR2 YFSETQ. V was pared by 1 base and J by 3 bases, with 4 bases between. The CDR3 is CASSLNDYGYTF. The CDR3 coding sequence is TGCGCCAGCAGCTTGAACGACTATGGCTACACCTTC.

V usage is TRBV10-3 and J usage is TRBJ2-3, with 12 bases identical to TRBD1. CDR1 is ENHRY and CDR2 is SYGVKD in the germline V gene. CDR3 length: 17 amino acids. V lost 6 bases and J lost 5; bases outside the gene matches: 12. CDR3 sequence (DNA): TGTGCCATCAGCTACACCCAGGGACAGGGGGCTCGAGATACGCAGTATTTT. Protein: CAISYTQGQGARDTQYF.

The chain recombines TRBV5-6 with TRBJ2-2; 10 bases fit TRBD1. Germline-derived CDR1 and CDR2 are SGHDT and YYEEEE. The CDR3 runs to 16 residues. After removal of 4 bases from V and 3 bases from J, the junction contained 6 bases not matched to a gene. The CDR3 loop is CASSPSDRGHTGELFF. For the CDR3, the DNA is TGTGCCAGCAGCCCGTCAGACAGGGGGCACACCGGGGAGCTGTTTTTT.

The rearrangement joins TRBV5-1 to TRBJ2-3; 8 bases are a match to TRBD1. Germline-derived CDR1 and CDR2 are SGHRS and YFSETQ. With 4 bases clipped from V and 2 bases from J, the junction kept 6 bases outside the gene matches. The CDR3 is made up of 15 amino acids. CDR3 nucleotides: TGCGCCAGCAGCGTGGGACAGGCCTTCACAGATACGCAGTATTTT. Amino acids: CASSVGQAFTDTQYF.

The chain employs TRBV6-1 and TRBJ1-2; 10 nucleotides line up with TRBD1. The CDR3 loop spans 13 amino acids. Germline assignment: CDR1 MNHNS and CDR2 SASEGT. V was clipped by 8 bases and J by 4 bases; unmatched bases: 4. Written as DNA, the CDR3 is TGTGCCAGCCGACAGGGGGCATCCTATGGCTACACCTTC. Amino acid sequence: CASRQGASYGYTF.